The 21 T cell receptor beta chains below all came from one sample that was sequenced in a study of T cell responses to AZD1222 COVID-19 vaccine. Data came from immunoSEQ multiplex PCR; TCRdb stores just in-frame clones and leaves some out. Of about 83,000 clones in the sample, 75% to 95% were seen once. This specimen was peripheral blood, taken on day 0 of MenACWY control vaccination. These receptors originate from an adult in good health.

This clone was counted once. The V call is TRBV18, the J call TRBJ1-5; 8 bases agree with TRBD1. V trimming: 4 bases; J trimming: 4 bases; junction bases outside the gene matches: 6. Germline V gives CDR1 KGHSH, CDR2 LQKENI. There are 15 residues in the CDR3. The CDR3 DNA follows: TGTGCCAGCTCACGCACCGGGACAGGTAATCAGCCCCAGCATTTT. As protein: CASSRTGTGNQPQHF.

Here the CDR3 DNA reads TGTGCCACCAGCAGAGATCCCCCCATAGGAGGAAACACCATATATTTT. Its translation: CATSRDPPIGGNTIYF. The chain combines TRBV15 with TRBJ1-3; D call uncertain. This CDR3 is 16 amino acids long. Trimming pared 0 bases from V and 4 bases from J, leaving 13 bases between. Germline V lookup: CDR1 LNHNV, CDR2 YYDKDF (reference sequence).

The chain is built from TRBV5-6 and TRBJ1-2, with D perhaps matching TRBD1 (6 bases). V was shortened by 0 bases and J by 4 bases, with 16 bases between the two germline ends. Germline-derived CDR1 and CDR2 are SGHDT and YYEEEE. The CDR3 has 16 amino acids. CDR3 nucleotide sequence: TGTGCCAGCAGCTTGGGGGTGGACAGTGTGGGCTATGGCTACACCTTC. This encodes CASSLGVDSVGYGYTF.

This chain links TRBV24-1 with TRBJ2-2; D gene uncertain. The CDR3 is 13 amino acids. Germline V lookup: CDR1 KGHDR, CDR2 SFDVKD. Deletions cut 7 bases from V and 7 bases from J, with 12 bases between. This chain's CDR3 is CATRRTKSGELFF. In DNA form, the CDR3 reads TGTGCCACCAGGCGGACCAAGAGCGGGGAGCTGTTTTTT.

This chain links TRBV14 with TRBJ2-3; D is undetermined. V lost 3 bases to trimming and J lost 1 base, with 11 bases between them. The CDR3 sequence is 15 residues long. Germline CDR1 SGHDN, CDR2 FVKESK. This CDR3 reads CASSQDSARTDTQYF. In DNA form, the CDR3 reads TGTGCCAGCAGCCAGGATTCCGCCCGCACAGATACGCAGTATTTT. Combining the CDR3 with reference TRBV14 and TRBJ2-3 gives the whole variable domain EAGVTQFPSHSVIEKGQTVTLRCDPISGHDNLYWYRRVMGKEIKFLLHFVKESKQDESGMPNNRFLAERTGGTYSTLKVQPAELEDSGVYFCASSQDSARTDTQYFGPGTRLTVL.

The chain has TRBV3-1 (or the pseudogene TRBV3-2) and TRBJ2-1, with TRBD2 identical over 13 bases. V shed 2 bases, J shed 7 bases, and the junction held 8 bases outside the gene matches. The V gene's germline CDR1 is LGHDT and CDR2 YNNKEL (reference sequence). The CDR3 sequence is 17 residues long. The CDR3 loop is CASSQWTSGSVGNEQFF. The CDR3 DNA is TGTGCCAGCAGCCAATGGACTAGCGGGAGCGTCGGGAATGAGCAGTTCTTC.

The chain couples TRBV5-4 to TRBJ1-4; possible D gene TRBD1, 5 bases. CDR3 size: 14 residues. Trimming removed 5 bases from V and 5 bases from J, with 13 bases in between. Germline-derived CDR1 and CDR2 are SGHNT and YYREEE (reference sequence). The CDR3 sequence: CASSPGLRNEKLFF. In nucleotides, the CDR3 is TGTGCCAGCAGTCCGGGACTGCGGAATGAAAAACTGTTTTTT.

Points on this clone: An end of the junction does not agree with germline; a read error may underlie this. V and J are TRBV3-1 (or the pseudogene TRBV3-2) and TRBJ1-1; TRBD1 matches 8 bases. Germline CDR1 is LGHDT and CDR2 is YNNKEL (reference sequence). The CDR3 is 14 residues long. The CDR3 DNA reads TGTGCCAGCAGCCAACTGGGACAGGCGACTGGAGCTTTCTTT. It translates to CASSQLGQATGAFF.

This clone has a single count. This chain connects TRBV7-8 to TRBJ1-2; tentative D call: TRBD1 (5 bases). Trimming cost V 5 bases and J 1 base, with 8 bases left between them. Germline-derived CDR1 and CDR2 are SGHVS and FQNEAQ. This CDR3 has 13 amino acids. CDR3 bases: TGTGCCAGCAGCCAGGACATTAACTATGGCTACACCTTC. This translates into CASSQDINYGYTF. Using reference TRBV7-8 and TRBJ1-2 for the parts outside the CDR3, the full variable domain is GAGVSQSPRYKVAKRGQDVALRCDPISGHVSLFWYQQALGQGPEFLTYFQNEAQLDKSGLPSDRFFAERPEGSVSTLKIQRTQQEDSAVYLCASSQDINYGYTFGSGTRLTVV.

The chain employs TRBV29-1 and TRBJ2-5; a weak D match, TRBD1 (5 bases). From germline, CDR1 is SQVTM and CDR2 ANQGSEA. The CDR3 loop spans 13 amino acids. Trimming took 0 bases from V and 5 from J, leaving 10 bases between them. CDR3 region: CSVEDQRGETQYF. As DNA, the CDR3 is TGCAGCGTTGAAGATCAAAGGGGTGAGACCCAGTACTTC.

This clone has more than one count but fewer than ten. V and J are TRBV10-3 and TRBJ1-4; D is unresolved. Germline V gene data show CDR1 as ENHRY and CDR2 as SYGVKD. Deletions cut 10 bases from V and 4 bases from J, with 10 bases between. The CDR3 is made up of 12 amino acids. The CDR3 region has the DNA TGTGCCACCGGACCAGATAATGAAAAACTGTTTTTT. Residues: CATGPDNEKLFF.

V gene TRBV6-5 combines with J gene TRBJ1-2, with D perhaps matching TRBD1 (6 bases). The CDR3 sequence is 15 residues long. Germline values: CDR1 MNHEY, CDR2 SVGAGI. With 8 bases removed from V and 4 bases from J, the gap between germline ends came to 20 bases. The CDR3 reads CASSTGVAGFYGYTF. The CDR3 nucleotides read TGTGCCAGCTCGACAGGCGTGGCGGGGTTCTATGGCTACACCTTC.

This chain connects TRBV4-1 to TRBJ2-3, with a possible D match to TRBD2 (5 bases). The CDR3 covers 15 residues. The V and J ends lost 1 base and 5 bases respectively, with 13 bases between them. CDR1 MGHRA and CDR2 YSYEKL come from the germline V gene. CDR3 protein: CASSQVGNSGDTQYF. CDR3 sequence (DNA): TGCGCCAGCAGCCAAGTCGGGAATTCGGGAGATACGCAGTATTTT.

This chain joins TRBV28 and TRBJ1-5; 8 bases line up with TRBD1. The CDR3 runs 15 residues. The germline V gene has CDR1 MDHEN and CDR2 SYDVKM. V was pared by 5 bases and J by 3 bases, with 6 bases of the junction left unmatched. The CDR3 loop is CASSAGQVDNQPQHF. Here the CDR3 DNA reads TGTGCCAGCAGTGCGGGACAGGTCGACAATCAGCCCCAGCATTTT.

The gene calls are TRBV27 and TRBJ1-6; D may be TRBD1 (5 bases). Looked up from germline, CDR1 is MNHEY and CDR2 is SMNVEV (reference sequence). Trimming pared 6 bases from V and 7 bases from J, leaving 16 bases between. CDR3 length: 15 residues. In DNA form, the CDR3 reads TGTGCCAGCAGCTTCGGGGGTTGGGGCAATTCACCCCTCCACTTT. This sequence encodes CASSFGGWGNSPLHF.

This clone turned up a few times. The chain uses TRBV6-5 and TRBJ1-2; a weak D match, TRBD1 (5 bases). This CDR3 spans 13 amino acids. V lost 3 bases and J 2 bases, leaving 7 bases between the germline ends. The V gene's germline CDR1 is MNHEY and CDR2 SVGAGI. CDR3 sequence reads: CASSYHRNYGYTF. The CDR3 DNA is TGTGCCAGCAGTTATCACAGGAACTATGGCTACACCTTC.

CDR3 loop: CASSPWGGSPYF. In DNA form, the CDR3 reads TGTGCCAGCAGTCCTTGGGGCGGCTCCCCTTACTTC. This chain connects TRBV6-5 to TRBJ2-4, with a weak D call TRBD1 (5 bases). The CDR3 contains 12 residues. The germline V gene has CDR1 MNHEY and CDR2 SVGAGI. The V gene lost 5 bases and the J gene lost 16 bases, with 18 bases spanning the gap.

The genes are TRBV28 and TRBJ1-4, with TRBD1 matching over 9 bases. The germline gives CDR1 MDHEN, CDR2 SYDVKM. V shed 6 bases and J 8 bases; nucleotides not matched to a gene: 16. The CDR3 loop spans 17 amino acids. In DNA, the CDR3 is TGTGCCAGCAGCTCATATCGGGACAGGGAAGGAGGAGAAAAACTGTTTTTT. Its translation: CASSSYRDREGGEKLFF.

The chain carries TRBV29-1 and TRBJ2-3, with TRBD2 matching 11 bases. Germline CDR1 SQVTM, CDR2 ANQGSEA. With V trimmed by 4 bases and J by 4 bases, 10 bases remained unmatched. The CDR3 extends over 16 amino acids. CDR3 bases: TGCAGCGTTGCTACGTCGACTAGCGGGAAAGCAGATACGCAGTATTTT. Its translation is CSVATSTSGKADTQYF.

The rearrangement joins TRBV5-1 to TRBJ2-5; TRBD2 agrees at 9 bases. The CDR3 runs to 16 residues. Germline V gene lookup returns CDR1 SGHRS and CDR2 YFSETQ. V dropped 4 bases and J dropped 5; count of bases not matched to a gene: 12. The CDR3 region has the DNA TGCGCCAGCAGCGATGAAGGGGGACTAGCATGGGAGACCCAGTACTTC. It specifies CASSDEGGLAWETQYF.

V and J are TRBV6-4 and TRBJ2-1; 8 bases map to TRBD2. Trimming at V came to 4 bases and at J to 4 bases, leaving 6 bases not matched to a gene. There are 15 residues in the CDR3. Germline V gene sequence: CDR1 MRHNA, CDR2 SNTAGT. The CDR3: CASSGTSGSYNEQFF. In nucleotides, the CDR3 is TGTGCCAGCAGTGGGACGAGCGGGAGTTACAATGAGCAGTTCTTC.